This is a list of T cell receptor beta chains from one sample in a study of CD8 T cells in ankylosing spondylitis. Each CDR3 protein gets one entry after TCRdb re-called the 5' RACE reads with MiXCR. The table lists over 600,000 distinct CDR3 sequences, roughly 19% of them singletons. The specimen sequenced was blood, either unsorted or a sorted T cell fraction (not recorded which). These receptors were obtained from a male donor with ankylosing spondylitis. The CDR3 runs from the conserved cysteine through the conserved F or W. A D gene is named only where the DNA matches it firmly. Size values are once, few and many counts, or a class for expanded clones, and some rows have none.

-	TRBV29-1	TRBJ2-1	-	TGCAGCGTTGAGGGCGGGTCGTACAATGAGCAGTTCTTC	CSVEGGSYNEQFF
few	TRBV6-4	TRBJ2-3	-	TGTGCCAACCCTCGACAGGATTTAGGAGATACGCAGTATTTT	CANPRQDLGDTQYF
few	TRBV7-2	TRBJ1-1	-	TGTGCCAGCAGCTTAGAAACGTCTGAAGCTTTCTTT	CASSLETSEAFF
few	TRBV6-4	TRBJ1-2	-	TGTGCCAGCAGTGACGGCAACTATGGCTACACCTTC	CASSDGNYGYTF
-	TRBV13	TRBJ1-1	-	TGTGCCAGCAGCTTAGGAGACAGAGATGAAGCTTTCTTT	CASSLGDRDEAFF
few	TRBV4-3	TRBJ2-1	-	TGCGCCAGCAGCCAAGGTCTTTCCAATGAGCAGTTCTTC	CASSQGLSNEQFF
few	TRBV5-1	TRBJ2-7	-	TGCGCCAGCAGCCCAACTCAGGGATACTACGAGCAGTACTTC	CASSPTQGYYEQYF
-	TRBV30	TRBJ1-3	-	TGTGCCTGGAGCCGTCAGGCGGGTTCTGGAAACACCATATATTTT	CAWSRQAGSGNTIYF
-	TRBV9	TRBJ2-5	-	TGTGCCAGCAGCCCCTCATACGTACAACAAGAGACCCAGTACTTC	CASSPSYVQQETQYF
-	TRBV12-3/TRBV12-4	TRBJ1-2	TRBD1	TGTGCCAGCACCACAAAGACAGGGCCCCATGGCTACACCTTC	CASTTKTGPHGYTF
few	TRBV12-3/TRBV12-4	TRBJ2-1	-	TGTGCCAGCAGAAAACAGGGGAGGTCCTACAATGAGCAGTTCTTC	CASRKQGRSYNEQFF
-	TRBV20-1	TRBJ1-1	-	TGCAGTGCCCCCAGGGGTAACAGGGCGGGGACTGAAGCTTTCTTT	CSAPRGNRAGTEAFF
few	TRBV5-6	TRBJ2-1	-	TGTGCCAGCAGTTTTGGAGGGGGAGGGATCTTCTCCTACAATGAGCAGTTCTTC	CASSFGGGGIFSYNEQFF
-	TRBV6-1	TRBJ2-3	TRBD2	TGTGCCAGCAGCGATACTAGCGGGGATACGCAGTATTTT	CASSDTSGDTQYF
few	TRBV10-3	TRBJ1-5	-	TGTGCCATCAGTGATGACGGACGCAATCAGCCCCAGCATTTT	CAISDDGRNQPQHF
-	TRBV19	TRBJ1-1	-	TGTGCCAGTAAACCAGCCGGACAGCCGAACACTGAAGCTTTCTTT	CASKPAGQPNTEAFF
many	TRBV20-1	TRBJ2-1	TRBD2	TGCAGTGCCAGGACTAGCGGGTCTACCTACAATGAGCAGTTCTTC	CSARTSGSTYNEQFF
few	TRBV27	TRBJ1-5	TRBD1	TGTGCCAGCAACCCGACAGGGGGTCTGGGTCAGCCCCAGCATTTT	CASNPTGGLGQPQHF
-	TRBV13	TRBJ2-5	TRBD1	TGTGCCAGCAGAGAGAGGACAGGGGGCGTGGAGACCCAGTACTTC	CASRERTGGVETQYF
few	TRBV20-1	TRBJ1-2	-	TGCAGTGCTAGCGATCCTACTAGGGGTACCTATGGCTACACCTTC	CSASDPTRGTYGYTF
few	TRBV2	TRBJ2-1	TRBD1	TGTGCCAGCAGTGAGACAGGGGGAATCGCCAATGAGCAGTTCTTC	CASSETGGIANEQFF
few	TRBV4-2	TRBJ2-5	TRBD2	TGTGCCAGCCAAAACCGATATACTAGCGGGACACTGGAGACCCAGTACTTC	CASQNRYTSGTLETQYF
-	TRBV5-8	TRBJ2-1	TRBD1	TGTGCCGGCAGTCCAGGGACAGGGCAATATGAGCAGTTCTTC	CAGSPGTGQYEQFF
many	TRBV4-1	TRBJ1-4	TRBD1	TGCGCCAGCAGCAGGGGGCTGTCGACTAATGAAAAACTGTTTTTT	CASSRGLSTNEKLFF
few	TRBV7-3	TRBJ1-1	-	TGTGCCAGCAGAATAAATGGAGACACTGAAGCTTTCTTT	CASRINGDTEAFF
once	TRBV12-3/TRBV12-4	TRBJ1-5	TRBD1	TGTGCCCGCAGTTTAGCAGCACGCGGGACAGGGTACAATCAGCCCCAGCATTTT	CARSLAARGTGYNQPQHF
-	TRBV24-1	TRBJ2-3	-	TGTGCCACCAGTGAACTCCCTTGGGGGGACACAGATACGCAGTATTTT	CATSELPWGDTDTQYF
-	TRBV7-6	TRBJ2-1	TRBD1	TGTGCCAGTTGGCCGGGACAGTACTCCTACAATGAGCAGTTCTTC	CASWPGQYSYNEQFF
-	TRBV29-1	TRBJ2-5	-	TGCAGCGTTCTACTGGTGACCCAGTACTTC	CSVLLVTQYF
-	TRBV24-1	TRBJ2-1	-	TGTGCCACCAGTGATCCCCCAGGGAATGAGCAGTTCTTC	CATSDPPGNEQFF
-	TRBV4-1	TRBJ2-5	TRBD2	TGCGCCAGCAGCCGTCTAGCGGGGGGGGCAGAGACCCAGTACTTC	CASSRLAGGAETQYF
-	TRBV24-1	TRBJ2-7	-	TGTGCCACCAGTGATTCGTCTGAAGCGGGTTACGAGCAGTACTTC	CATSDSSEAGYEQYF
few	TRBV12-3/TRBV12-4	TRBJ1-4	-	TGTGCCAGCAGTTTGGGCCGAGGGGGTGAAAAACTGTTTTTT	CASSLGRGGEKLFF
many	TRBV28	TRBJ1-1	-	TGTGCCAGCAGTTTATTGGCCGTCAACACTGAAGCTTTCTTT	CASSLLAVNTEAFF
-	TRBV5-5	TRBJ2-1	-	TGTGCCAGCAGCTTAGGTGTATTCGTCTACAATGAGCAGTTCTTC	CASSLGVFVYNEQFF
-	TRBV12-3/TRBV12-4	TRBJ2-1	TRBD2	TGTGCCAGCAGTTGGGAGAGACTAGCGGGAGGACCCCCCCAGATTGGGAATGAGCAGTTCTTC	CASSWERLAGGPPQIGNEQFF